Below, 18 T cell receptor beta chains from the same sample are listed, as sequenced in a study of blood T cell repertoires in COVID-19. Some clones are missing from TCRdb's copy, which holds only in-frame ones; the method was immunoSEQ multiplex PCR. The table lists approximately 400,000 clones, 81% of them singletons. Sequenced material: peripheral blood. Receptors were obtained from a human donor with acute or convalescent COVID-19. The donor label of this sample is uncertain.

Only one count was recorded for this clone. The rearrangement links TRBV3-1 (or the pseudogene TRBV3-2) to TRBJ2-7, with 7 bases that match TRBD1. CDR1 is LGHDT and CDR2 is YNNKEL in the germline V gene (reference sequence). CDR3 length: 15 amino acids. Losses at the gene ends were 1 base for V and 0 bases for J; bases not matched to a gene: 3. The DNA for the CDR3 is TGTGCCAGCAGCCAAGGGGGACAGAGCTCCTACGAGCAGTACTTC. Translating gives CASSQGGQSSYEQYF.

The J gene is TRBJ2-3, the V gene TRBV3-1 (or the pseudogene TRBV3-2); D might be TRBD1 (5 bases). Per the germline V gene, CDR1 is LGHDT and CDR2 is YNNKEL (reference sequence). Trimming removed 4 bases at V and 2 bases at J, with 16 bases between. The CDR3 is 16 residues long. The DNA for the CDR3 is TGTGCCAGCAGCCTGCTGGGGCAGGGTCACACAGATACGCAGTATTTT. Protein sequence: CASSLLGQGHTDTQYF.

The gene calls are TRBV18 and TRBJ2-1, with TRBD2 matching over 10 bases. Losses at the gene ends were 2 bases for V and 7 bases for J; bases not matched to a gene: 8. Looked up from germline, CDR1 is KGHSH and CDR2 is LQKENI. This CDR3 has 16 amino acids. The CDR3 DNA follows: TGTGCCAGCTCACCAATGCTAGCGGGAGCATCGAATGAGCAGTTCTTC. Protein: CASSPMLAGASNEQFF.

This clone occurred once. J is TRBJ2-7 and V is TRBV20-1; 12 bases are shared with TRBD2. The CDR3 sequence is 14 residues long. V lost 3 bases to trimming and J lost 4 bases; unmatched junction nucleotides: 4. Germline loops: CDR1 DFQATT, CDR2 SNEGSKA (reference sequence). As DNA, the CDR3 is TGCAGTGCTAGTAGGCTAGCGGGGGGGTACGAGCAGTACTTC. Translated, it gives CSASRLAGGYEQYF.

The V gene is TRBV12-5, the J gene TRBJ1-2; 9 bases are shared with TRBD1. The trim removed 1 base at V and 10 bases at J, leaving 10 bases unmatched. The CDR3 is 15 residues long. Per the germline V gene, CDR1 is LGHNT and CDR2 is FRNRAP. The CDR3 coding sequence is TGTGCTAGTGGTTTGGGAGAAACAGGGGGCGACGACTACACCTTC. Its protein is CASGLGETGGDDYTF.

The CDR3 DNA sequence: TGTGCCAGCAGTTCCGGGGGGGCAACCTACAATGAGCAGTTCTTC. Translating it yields CASSSGGATYNEQFF. The rearrangement uses TRBV28 and TRBJ2-1, with 8 nucleotides matching TRBD2. The CDR3 has 15 amino acids. Germline V gene data show CDR1 as MDHEN and CDR2 as SYDVKM. With 4 bases clipped from V and 2 bases from J, the junction kept 4 bases outside the gene matches.

The V call is TRBV3-1 (or the pseudogene TRBV3-2), the J call TRBJ2-3; TRBD2 might be the D (5 bases). The germline gives CDR1 LGHDT, CDR2 YNNKEL (reference sequence). The CDR3 totals 16 residues. The germline V and J ends were trimmed by 0 bases and 2 bases, with 12 bases remaining between them. CDR3 sequence: CASSQDRGLFTDTQYF. The CDR3 bases are TGTGCCAGCAGCCAAGATCGAGGACTTTTCACAGATACGCAGTATTTT.

The chain couples TRBV3-1 (or the pseudogene TRBV3-2) to TRBJ2-7; TRBD2 agrees at 8 bases. Trimming removed 6 bases from V and 0 bases from J; junction bases left unmatched: 4. Germline values: CDR1 LGHDT, CDR2 YNNKEL (reference sequence). This CDR3 comprises 14 residues. For the CDR3, the DNA is TGTGCCAGCAGGGCTAGCGGGCACTCCTACGAGCAGTACTTC. As protein: CASRASGHSYEQYF.

This chain uses TRBV19 with TRBJ2-2; possible D gene TRBD2, 6 bases. Germline CDR1 and CDR2: LNHDA and SQIVND (reference sequence). V lost 6 bases and J 6 bases, leaving 14 bases between the germline ends. This CDR3 contains 14 residues. CDR3 sequence: CASSMAGRPGELFF. In DNA, the CDR3 is TGTGCCAGTAGCATGGCGGGGCGCCCCGGGGAGCTGTTTTTT.

The chain joins TRBV2 to TRBJ2-5; TRBD2 agrees at 10 bases. Trimming at V came to 6 bases and at J to 4 bases, leaving 8 bases not matched to a gene. Per the germline V gene, CDR1 is SNHLY and CDR2 is FYNNEI. The CDR3 length is 15 residues. The DNA for the CDR3 is TGTGCCAGCAGCCCTAGCGGGAGCGCTGTAGAGACCCAGTACTTC. The encoded protein is CASSPSGSAVETQYF.

In the case of this clone: Other DNA variants within this sample encode the same CDR3. The CDR3 sequence is CASSIVGATDTEAFF. The DNA for the CDR3 is TGTGCCAGTAGTATAGTGGGGGCCACCGACACTGAAGCTTTCTTT. This chain links TRBV19 with TRBJ1-1; D perhaps matches TRBD1 (6 bases). V was cut by 1 base and J by 3 bases, with 12 bases left in between. Germline V gives CDR1 LNHDA, CDR2 SQIVND (reference sequence). The CDR3 covers 15 residues.

J is TRBJ2-3 and V is TRBV18, with TRBD2 identical over 12 bases. With 4 bases clipped from V and 6 bases from J, the junction kept 5 bases outside the gene matches. The CDR3 extends over 15 amino acids. Germline V lookup: CDR1 KGHSH, CDR2 LQKENI. CDR3 in amino acids: CASSHVTSGSDTQYF. CDR3 in DNA: TGTGCCAGCTCACACGTGACTAGCGGGAGCGATACGCAGTATTTT.

The rearrangement joins TRBV5-4 to TRBJ2-1, with D hard to call. The CDR3 is 13 amino acids. CDR1 and CDR2 (germline): SGHNT, YYREEE (reference sequence). The V end was cut by 6 bases, the J end by 8 bases, with 15 bases between. The chain's CDR3 is CASTLPPFYEQFF. The CDR3 DNA reads as TGTGCCAGCACTCTCCCCCCCTTCTATGAGCAGTTCTTC.

The chain has TRBV6-5 and TRBJ2-1; 8 bases line up with TRBD1. V lost 6 bases, J lost 7 bases, and 5 bases stayed unmatched. Germline V gives CDR1 MNHEY, CDR2 SVGAGI. CDR3 length: 13 amino acids. This CDR3 is CASSPGQVNEQFF. The CDR3 bases are TGTGCCAGCAGCCCGGGACAGGTGAATGAGCAGTTCTTC.

This sequence joins TRBV18 and TRBJ1-1, with 8 bases lining up with TRBD1. V was clipped by 0 bases and J by 5 bases; unmatched bases: 5. This CDR3 spans 15 amino acids. Germline loops: CDR1 KGHSH, CDR2 LQKENI. CDR3 coding DNA: TGTGCCAGCTCACCACCGACAGGGGTTTTAACTGAAGCTTTCTTT. This translates into CASSPPTGVLTEAFF.

This clone was detected once. J is TRBJ2-3 and V is TRBV5-4; D uncertain. This CDR3 has 14 residues. Per the germline V gene, CDR1 is SGHNT and CDR2 is YYREEE (reference sequence). V was shortened by 2 bases and J by 0 bases, with 7 bases between the two germline ends. DNA of the CDR3: TGTGCCAGCAGCTTCCAGCGCAGCACAGATACGCAGTATTTT. Translating it yields CASSFQRSTDTQYF.

This chain joins TRBV7-9 and TRBJ1-4; TRBD1 matches 7 bases. The CDR3 totals 15 residues. V shed 1 base, J shed 7 bases, and the junction held 6 bases outside the gene matches. The V gene's germline CDR1 is SEHNR and CDR2 FQNEAQ (reference sequence). CDR3 region: CASSLVAGGAEKLFF. CDR3 sequence (DNA): TGTGCCAGCAGCTTAGTGGCAGGGGGTGCTGAAAAACTGTTTTTT. Full variable domain (rest looked up from reference TRBV7-9 and TRBJ1-4): DTGVSQNPRHKITKRGQNVTFRCDPISEHNRLYWYRQTLGQGPEFLTYFQNEAQLEKSRLLSDRFSAERPKGSFSTLEIQRTEQGDSAMYLCASSLVAGGAEKLFFGSGTQLSVL.

This clone was seen once. For the CDR3, the DNA is TGTGCCAGCAGCTTAGTCCCAGGGATGGATGAAAAACTGTTTTTT. Translated, it gives CASSLVPGMDEKLFF. This sequence joins TRBV7-9 and TRBJ1-4; a possible D gene is TRBD1 (5 bases). The ends were cut back, 1 base at V and 6 bases at J, with 12 bases in the middle. CDR1 is SEHNR and CDR2 is FQNEAQ in the germline V gene (reference sequence). The CDR3 loop spans 15 amino acids.